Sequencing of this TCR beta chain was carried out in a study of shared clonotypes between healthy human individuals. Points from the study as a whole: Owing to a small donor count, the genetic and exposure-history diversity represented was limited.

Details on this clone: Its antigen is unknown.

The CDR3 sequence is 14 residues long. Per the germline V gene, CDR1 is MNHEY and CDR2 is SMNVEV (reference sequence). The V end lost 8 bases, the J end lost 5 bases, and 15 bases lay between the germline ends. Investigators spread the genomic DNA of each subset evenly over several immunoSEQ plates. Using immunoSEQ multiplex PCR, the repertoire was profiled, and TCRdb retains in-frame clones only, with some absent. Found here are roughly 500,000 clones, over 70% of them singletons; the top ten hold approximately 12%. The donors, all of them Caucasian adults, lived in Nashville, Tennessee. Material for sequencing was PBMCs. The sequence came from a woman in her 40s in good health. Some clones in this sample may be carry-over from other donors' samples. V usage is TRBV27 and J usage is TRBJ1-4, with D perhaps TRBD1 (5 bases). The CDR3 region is CASGPRAGNEKLFF. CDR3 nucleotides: TGTGCCAGCGGGCCTCGGGCAGGGAATGAAAAACTGTTTTTT. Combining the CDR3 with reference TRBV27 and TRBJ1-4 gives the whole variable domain EAQVTQNPRYLITVTGKKLTVTCSQNMNHEYMSWYRQDPGLGLRQIYYSMNVEVTDKGDVPEGYKVSRKEKRNFPLILESPSPNQTSLYFCASGPRAGNEKLFFGSGTQLSVL.